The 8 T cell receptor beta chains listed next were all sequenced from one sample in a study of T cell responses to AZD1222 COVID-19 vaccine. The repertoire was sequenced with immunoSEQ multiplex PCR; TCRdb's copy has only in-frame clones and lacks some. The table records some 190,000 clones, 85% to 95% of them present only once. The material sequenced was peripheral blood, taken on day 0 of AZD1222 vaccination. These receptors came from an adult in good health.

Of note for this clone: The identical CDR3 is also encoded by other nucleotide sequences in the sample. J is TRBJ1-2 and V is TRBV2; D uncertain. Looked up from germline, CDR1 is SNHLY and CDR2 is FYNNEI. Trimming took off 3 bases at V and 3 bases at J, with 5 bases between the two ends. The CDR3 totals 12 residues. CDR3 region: CASSESDYGYTF. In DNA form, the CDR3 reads TGTGCCAGCAGTGAGTCGGACTATGGCTACACCTTC.

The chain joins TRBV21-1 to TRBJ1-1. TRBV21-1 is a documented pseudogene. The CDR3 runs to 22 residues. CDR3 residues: CASSFPGGGMDLSSSMNTEAFF. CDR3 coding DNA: TGTGCCAGCAGCTTTCCAGGCGGGGGAATGGATTTATCCTCCTCCATGAACACTGAAGCTTTCTTT.

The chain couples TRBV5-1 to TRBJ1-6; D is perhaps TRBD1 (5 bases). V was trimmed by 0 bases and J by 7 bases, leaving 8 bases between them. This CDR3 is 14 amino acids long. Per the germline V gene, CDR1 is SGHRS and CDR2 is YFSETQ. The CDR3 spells CASSLGGANSPLHF. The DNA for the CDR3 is TGCGCCAGCAGCTTGGGTGGGGCCAATTCACCCCTCCACTTT.

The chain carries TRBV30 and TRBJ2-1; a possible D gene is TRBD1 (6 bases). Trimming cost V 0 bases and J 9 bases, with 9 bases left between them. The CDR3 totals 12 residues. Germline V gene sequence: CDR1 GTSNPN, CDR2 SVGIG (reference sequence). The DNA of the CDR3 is TGTGCCTGGAGTGTACAGGGAAGTGAGCAGTTCTTC. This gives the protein CAWSVQGSEQFF.

CDR3 sequence: CASTQGSLNTEAFF. CDR3 nucleotides: TGTGCCAGCACTCAGGGCAGCCTGAACACTGAAGCTTTCTTT. The chain recombines TRBV11-1 with TRBJ1-1, with D possibly being TRBD1 (5 bases). V shed 7 bases and J shed 0 bases, with 12 bases lying between them. The CDR3 is made up of 14 amino acids. Germline V lookup: CDR1 SGHAT, CDR2 FQDESV (reference sequence).

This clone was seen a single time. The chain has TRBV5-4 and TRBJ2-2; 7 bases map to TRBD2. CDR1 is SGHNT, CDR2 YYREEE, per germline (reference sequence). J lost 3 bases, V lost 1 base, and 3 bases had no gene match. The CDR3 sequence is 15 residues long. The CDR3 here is CASSLRRGDTGELFF. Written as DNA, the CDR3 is TGTGCCAGCAGCTTGCGTCGGGGGGACACCGGGGAGCTGTTTTTT.

In DNA form, the CDR3 reads TGTGCCAGCAGCCATAGCGTCCACTCCTACAATGAGCAGTTCTTC. Translating gives CASSHSVHSYNEQFF. V usage is TRBV7-2 and J usage is TRBJ2-1; TRBD2 might be the D (5 bases). The V end lost 5 bases, the J end lost 0 bases, and 11 bases lay between the germline ends. CDR1 and CDR2 from the germline V gene are SGHTA and FQGNSA. The CDR3 length is 15 residues.

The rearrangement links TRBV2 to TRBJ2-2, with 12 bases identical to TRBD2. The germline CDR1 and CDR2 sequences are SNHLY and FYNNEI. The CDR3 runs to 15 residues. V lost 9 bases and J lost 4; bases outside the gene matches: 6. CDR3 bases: TGTGCCAGTCGACTAGCGGGGGAGGTCACCGGGGAGCTGTTTTTT. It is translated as CASRLAGEVTGELFF.